Shown below are 15 T cell receptor beta chains from a single sample sequenced in a study of spatial heterogeneity in lung cancer. The time point here: sample taken at primary tumor resection. Unsorted tumor, nontumor lung tissue or cryopreserved PBMC supplied the whole RNA. TCRdb fed the 5' RACE reads into MiXCR, producing one record per CDR3 protein. The sample holds around 24,000 distinct CDR3 sequences, over 6% seen once. Sequenced material: PBMCs, taken at surgery. These receptors were taken from a male donor with early-stage non-small cell lung cancer.

The sample holds a few counts of this clonotype. J is TRBJ2-1 and V is TRBV6-1; weak D call: TRBD1 (6 bases). This CDR3 has 13 amino acids. CDR1 is MNHNS, CDR2 SASEGT, per germline. The V end was cut by 7 bases, the J end by 2 bases, with 9 bases between. The CDR3 DNA reads TGTGCCAGCAAACAGGGTCCCTACAATGAGCAGTTCTTC. Translating it yields CASKQGPYNEQFF.

This clonotype has at least ten counts. The chain carries TRBV3-1 and TRBJ1-1; the D is unclear. V gave up 6 bases and J gave up 1 base, with 9 bases separating them. The CDR3 is 13 residues long. Germline-derived CDR1 and CDR2 are LGHDT and YNNKEL (reference sequence). The CDR3, as DNA: TGTGCCAGCAGTTTCGCCACGAACACTGAAGCTTTCTTT. This codes for CASSFATNTEAFF.

In its sample, this clonotype was seen many times. This chain uses TRBV5-1 with TRBJ2-1, with a weak D call TRBD2 (6 bases). Germline loops: CDR1 SGHRS, CDR2 YFSETQ. The V end was cut by 0 bases, the J end by 7 bases, with 8 bases between. This CDR3 region has 13 residues. This chain's CDR3 is CASSLAGGNEQFF. CDR3 in DNA: TGCGCCAGCAGCTTGGCCGGGGGTAATGAGCAGTTCTTC.

This clonotype was picked up many times. The chain uses TRBV6-1 and TRBJ1-5, with a possible D match to TRBD1 (6 bases). From germline, CDR1 is MNHNS and CDR2 SASEGT. This CDR3 spans 14 amino acids. The V and J ends lost 6 bases and 4 bases respectively, with 13 bases between them. CDR3 amino acids: CASRESTGNQPQHF. The DNA of the CDR3 is TGTGCCAGCAGGGAGAGTACAGGGAATCAGCCCCAGCATTTT.

Many counts were recorded for this clonotype. As DNA, the CDR3 is TGTGCCAGCCGGCTGGGAGGGGGGGTGCCCACTGAAGCTTTCTTT. Its translation is CASRLGGGVPTEAFF. This chain uses TRBV12-3 or TRBV12-4 with TRBJ1-1, with D perhaps matching TRBD1 (6 bases). Trimming removed 8 bases from V and 4 bases from J, with 20 bases in between. The CDR3 covers 15 residues.

This clonotype occurred many times. The chain carries TRBV19 and TRBJ1-2, with 7 bases aligning to TRBD1. There are 14 residues in the CDR3. Germline V gene data show CDR1 as LNHDA and CDR2 as SQIVND (reference sequence). V lost 5 bases, J lost 4 bases, and 7 bases stayed unmatched. CDR3 DNA: TGTGCCAGTAGTCTCCCGACAGGGTCCTATGGCTACACCTTC. This codes for CASSLPTGSYGYTF.

This clonotype was observed many times. V usage is TRBV12-3 or TRBV12-4 and J usage is TRBJ1-5; 11 bases map to TRBD1. Unmatched junction bases numbered 4, after V lost 5 bases and J lost 1 base. This CDR3 spans 16 amino acids. For the CDR3, the DNA is TGTGCCAGCAGTACCGGGACAGGGGGGAGCAATCAGCCCCAGCATTTT. Translating it yields CASSTGTGGSNQPQHF.

This clonotype occurred many times. The rearrangement uses TRBV28 and TRBJ2-7; the D gene is possibly TRBD1 (7 bases). Germline V CDR1 and CDR2: MDHEN, SYDVKM. V was clipped by 10 bases and J by 6 bases, with 16 bases between them. This CDR3 is 12 amino acids long. Here the CDR3 reads CATDREESEQYF. CDR3 nucleotides: TGTGCCACTGACAGGGAGGAGAGCGAGCAGTACTTC.

This clonotype was detected ten times or more. The chain uses TRBV7-9 and TRBJ1-1, with D perhaps TRBD1 (6 bases). V was cut by 6 bases and J by 1 base, with 12 bases left in between. Germline V CDR1 and CDR2: SEHNR, FQNEAQ (reference sequence). CDR3 length equals 14 residues. CDR3 loop: CASRFDRSNTEAFF. The CDR3 nucleotides read TGTGCCAGCAGATTTGACAGGTCGAACACTGAAGCTTTCTTT. Combining the CDR3 with reference TRBV7-9 and TRBJ1-1 gives the whole variable domain DTGVSQNPRHKITKRGQNVTFRCDPISEHNRLYWYRQTLGQGPEFLTYFQNEAQLEKSRLLSDRFSAERPKGSFSTLEIQRTEQGDSAMYLCASRFDRSNTEAFFGQGTRLTVV.

This clonotype occurred many times. The chain couples TRBV24-1 to TRBJ2-1; TRBD2 is a possible D gene (5 bases). The CDR3 spans 12 residues. Trimming stripped 5 bases from V and 10 bases from J, with 11 bases between. Germline CDR1 reads KGHDR; CDR2 reads SFDVKD. The CDR3, as DNA: TGTGCCACCAGTGGTCCTCCGGGGGAGCAGTTCTTC. This encodes CATSGPPGEQFF.

There are many counts of this clonotype. The chain joins TRBV5-6 to TRBJ1-2; D uncertain. The CDR3 extends over 15 amino acids. The germline gives CDR1 SGHDT, CDR2 YYEEEE. Trimming removed 6 bases at V and 8 bases at J, with 23 bases between. The CDR3 loop is CASTRGGAGTGGYTF. DNA of the CDR3: TGTGCCAGCACCCGAGGCGGCGCGGGCACGGGGGGCTACACCTTC.

This clonotype showed up many times. The chain recombines TRBV5-5 with TRBJ2-5, with no clear D. Deletions cut 4 bases from V and 4 bases from J, with 2 bases between. The CDR3 is 10 residues long. Germline V gene sequence: CDR1 SGHKS, CDR2 YYEKEE (reference sequence). The CDR3 DNA sequence: TGTGCCAGCAGCCTAGAGACCCAGTACTTC. It specifies CASSLETQYF.

This clonotype was observed a few times. The chain couples TRBV5-5 to TRBJ2-7; no clear D. The CDR3 is 13 residues long. V lost 0 bases and J 5 bases, leaving 9 bases between the germline ends. CDR1 SGHKS and CDR2 YYEKEE come from the germline V gene (reference sequence). This chain's CDR3 is CASSLVWAHEQYF. In DNA, the CDR3 is TGTGCCAGCAGCTTGGTATGGGCGCACGAGCAGTACTTC.

The rearrangement joins TRBV2 to TRBJ1-2, with D unclear. CDR3 length: 11 amino acids. In germline, CDR1 is SNHLY, CDR2 FYNNEI. Trimming cost V 6 bases and J 9 bases, with 11 bases left between them. CDR3 sequence: CASSLGRSYTF. In DNA, the CDR3 is TGTGCCAGCAGCCTCGGTAGAAGCTACACCTTC.

This clonotype is deemed medium-sized. The chain has TRBV5-1 and TRBJ2-3; possibly TRBD1 or TRBD2 for D (5 bases each). The germline V and J ends were trimmed by 5 bases and 2 bases, with 18 bases remaining between them. This CDR3 is built from 16 residues. Per the germline V gene, CDR1 is SGHRS and CDR2 is YFSETQ. The CDR3 nucleotides are TGCGCCAGCAGTTACACCGGGGCCAAGAACACAGATACGCAGTATTTT. The encoded protein is CASSYTGAKNTDTQYF.